The clone carrying this TCR beta chain showed up many times. Antigen unknown. This record comes from a study of early T cells in non-severe SARS-CoV-2 infection. Study context: Unsorted whole-blood RNA was sequenced in bulk, leaving chains unpaired. Regarding the study as a whole: Matching with VDJdb favored anti-spike CD8 responses (missing private and CD4 specificities).

The V end was cut by 0 bases, the J end by 7 bases, with 12 bases between. Germline values: CDR1 SGHDN, CDR2 FVKESK. The CDR3 is made up of 14 amino acids. Individually, cDNA molecules had unique molecular identifiers attached to them. TCRdb reanalysed the 5' RACE reads using MiXCR and keeps one entry per CDR3 protein. The sample has about 61,000 distinct CDR3 sequences; around 12% are singletons. This receptor was obtained from an adult who was a healthcare worker with PCR-confirmed SARS-CoV-2 infection or an uninfected control (not recorded which). The donor label of this sample is uncertain. The source material was whole blood, sampled at baseline. The J gene is TRBJ2-5, the V gene TRBV14; TRBD2 might be the D (6 bases). This CDR3 reads CASSQDRVSGTQYF. CDR3 nucleotide sequence: TGTGCCAGCAGCCAAGATCGGGTTAGCGGGACCCAGTACTTC.